This T cell receptor (beta chain) was found in a study of CD8 T cells in Susac syndrome. Trimming at V came to 5 bases and at J to 6 bases, leaving 8 bases not matched to a gene. This CDR3 region has 14 residues. Per the germline V gene, CDR1 is MNHEY and CDR2 is SMNVEV (reference sequence). The RNA input was roughly 0.45 to 1 ug, and it was reverse transcribed with random hexamers. Amplification of TCR beta CDR3 used immunoSEQ multiplex PCR across 54 Vbeta and 13 Jbeta. TCRdb reprocessed the immunoSEQ multiplex PCR reads with MiXCR, giving one entry per CDR3 protein. The sample yields 250,000 to 300,000 distinct CDR3 sequences, 70% to 90% seen once. CD8+ and CD4+ T cells from blood underwent TCR beta sequencing, which was carried out in a high-throughput format. Negative isolation was applied to CD8+ and CD4+ T cells, and FACS enrichment was applied to TEMRA cells.

The sequencing input was CD8+ T cells from PBMCs. The origin of this receptor is a human donor with multiple sclerosis. The J gene is TRBJ2-7, the V gene TRBV27; 9 bases are a match to TRBD1. CDR3 sequence (DNA): TGTGCCAGCAGTCCACGGGACAGGGAACGCGAGCAGTACTTC. This encodes CASSPRDREREQYF.